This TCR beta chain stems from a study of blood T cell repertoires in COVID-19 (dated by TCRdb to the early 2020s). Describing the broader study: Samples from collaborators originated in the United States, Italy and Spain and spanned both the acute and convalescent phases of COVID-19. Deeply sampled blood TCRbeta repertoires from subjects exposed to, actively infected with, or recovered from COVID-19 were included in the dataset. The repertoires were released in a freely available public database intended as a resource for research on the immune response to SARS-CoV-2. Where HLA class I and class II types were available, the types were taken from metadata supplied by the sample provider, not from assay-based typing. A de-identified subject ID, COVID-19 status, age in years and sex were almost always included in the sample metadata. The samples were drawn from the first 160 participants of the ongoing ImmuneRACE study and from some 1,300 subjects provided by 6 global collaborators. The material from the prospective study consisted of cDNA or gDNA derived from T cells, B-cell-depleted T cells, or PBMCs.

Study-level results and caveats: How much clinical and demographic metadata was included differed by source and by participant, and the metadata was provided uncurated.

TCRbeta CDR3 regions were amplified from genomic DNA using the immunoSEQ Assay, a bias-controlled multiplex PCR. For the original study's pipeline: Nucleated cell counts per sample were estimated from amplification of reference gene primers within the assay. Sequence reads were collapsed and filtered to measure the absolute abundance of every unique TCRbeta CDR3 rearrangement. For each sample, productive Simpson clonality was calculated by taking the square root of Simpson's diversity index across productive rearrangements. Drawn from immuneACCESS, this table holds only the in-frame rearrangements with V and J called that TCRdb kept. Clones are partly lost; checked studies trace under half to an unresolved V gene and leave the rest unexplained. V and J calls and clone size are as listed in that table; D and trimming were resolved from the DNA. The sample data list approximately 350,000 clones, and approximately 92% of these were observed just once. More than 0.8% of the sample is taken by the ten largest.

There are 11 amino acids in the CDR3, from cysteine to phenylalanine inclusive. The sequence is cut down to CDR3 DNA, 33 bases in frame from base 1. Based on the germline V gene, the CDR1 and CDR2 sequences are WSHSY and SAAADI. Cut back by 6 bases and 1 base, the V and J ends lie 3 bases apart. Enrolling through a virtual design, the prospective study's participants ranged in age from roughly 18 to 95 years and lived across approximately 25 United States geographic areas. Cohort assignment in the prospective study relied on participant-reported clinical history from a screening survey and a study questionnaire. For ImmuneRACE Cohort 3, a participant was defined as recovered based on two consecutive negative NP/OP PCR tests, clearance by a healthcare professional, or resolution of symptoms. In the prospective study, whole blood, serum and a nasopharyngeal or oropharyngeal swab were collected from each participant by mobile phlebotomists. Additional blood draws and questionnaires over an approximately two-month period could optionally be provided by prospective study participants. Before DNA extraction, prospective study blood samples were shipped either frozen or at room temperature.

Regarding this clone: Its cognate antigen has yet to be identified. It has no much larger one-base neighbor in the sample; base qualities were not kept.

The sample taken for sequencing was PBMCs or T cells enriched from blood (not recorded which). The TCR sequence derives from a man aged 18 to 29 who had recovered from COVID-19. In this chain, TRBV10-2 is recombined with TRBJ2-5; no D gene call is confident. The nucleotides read TGCGCCAGCAGCCTCCAAGAGACCCAGTACTTC. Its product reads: CASSLQETQYF.